The 31 T cell receptor beta chains below all came from one sample that was sequenced in a study of cytomegalovirus exposure and HLA in healthy donors (dated by TCRdb to 2015 to 2018). Library prep was done by the immunoSEQ multiplex PCR assay. A mixture of 60 forward primers for TCR Vbeta segments and 13 reverse primers for TCR Jbeta segments was used in the multiplex PCR. Imported from immuneACCESS, the table was reduced by TCRdb to in-frame sequences with V and J called. These copies leave out some clones; in studies compared against another copy, an unresolved V gene accounts for under half, and the cause of the remainder is not known. This sample has about 230,000 clones in its table, and just over 75% of those were observed once. The ten largest clones capture around 2.9% of the sample. Sequenced input: PBMCs. These receptors all stem from a woman aged 55-70 years in good health and CMV-seropositive.

The gene calls are TRBV28 and TRBJ1-4; D ambiguous. Germline CDR1 MDHEN, CDR2 SYDVKM. The CDR3 spans 11 residues. Trimming stripped 7 bases from V and 3 bases from J, with 3 bases between. CDR3 DNA sequence: TGTGCCAGCACCTCTAATGAAAAACTGTTTTTT. Protein sequence: CASTSNEKLFF.

The chain combines TRBV9 with TRBJ2-3; TRBD1 aligns across 7 bases. CDR1 SGDLS and CDR2 YYNGEE come from the germline V gene. V shed 4 bases and J 2 bases; nucleotides not matched to a gene: 10. This CDR3 has 16 amino acids. In DNA form, the CDR3 reads TGTGCCAGCAGCCCCCGGGACAGCCCCTTCACAGATACGCAGTATTTT. It translates to CASSPRDSPFTDTQYF. The full variable domain, in which reference TRBV9 and TRBJ2-3 provide the parts outside the CDR3, is DSGVTQTPKHLITATGQRVTLRCSPRSGDLSVYWYQQSLDQGLQFLIQYYNGEERAKGNILERFSAQQFPDLHSELNLSSLELGDSALYFCASSPRDSPFTDTQYFGPGTRLTVL.

To note about this clone: Other DNA sequences in the same sample also yield this CDR3. This chain uses TRBV2 with TRBJ2-5; D is ambiguous. The CDR3 has 11 amino acids. V was shortened by 6 bases and J by 1 base, with 3 bases between the two germline ends. Germline V gene data show CDR1 as SNHLY and CDR2 as FYNNEI. CDR3 protein: CASRLQETQYF. DNA for the CDR3: TGTGCCAGCAGACTCCAAGAGACCCAGTACTTC. The full variable domain, with the rest looked up from reference TRBV2 and TRBJ2-5, is EPEVTQTPSHQVTQMGQEVILRCVPISNHLYFYWYRQILGQKVEFLVSFYNNEISEKSEIFDDQFSVERPDGSNFTLKIRSTKLEDSAMYFCASRLQETQYFGPGTRLLVL.

This clone was observed a handful of times. The chain couples TRBV5-5 to TRBJ2-7, with D maybe TRBD1 (6 bases). V shed 3 bases and J shed 3 bases, with 16 bases lying between them. From germline, CDR1 is SGHKS and CDR2 YYEKEE (reference sequence). The CDR3 sequence is 15 residues long. The CDR3 DNA is TGTGCCAGCAGCTACGCCACAGGGAGTTTCTACGAGCAGTACTTC. Translation gives CASSYATGSFYEQYF.

This clone came up once. This sequence joins TRBV7-2 and TRBJ1-2; D unresolved. V gave up 4 bases and J gave up 5 bases, with 11 bases separating them. CDR1 is SGHTA and CDR2 is FQGNSA in the germline V gene. The CDR3 contains 13 residues. For the CDR3, the DNA is TGTGCCAGCAGCTCCGACATGAGTTATGGCTACACCTTC. As protein: CASSSDMSYGYTF.

Of note for this clone: One end of the junction varies from germline; a read error may be responsible. The genes are TRBV29-1 and TRBJ2-1; the match to TRBD2 covers 8 bases. The germline V gene has CDR1 SQVTM and CDR2 ANQGSEA. The length of the CDR3 is 15 residues. CDR3 loop: CSVERGLGPYNEQFF. The CDR3 coding sequence is TGCAGCGTTGAAAGGGGACTAGGGCCCTATAATGAGCAGTTCTTC.

V is TRBV28 and J is TRBJ1-4; D is unclear. V was pared by 7 bases and J by 8 bases, with 20 bases between. The CDR3 runs to 15 residues. CDR1 is MDHEN and CDR2 is SYDVKM in the germline V gene. The CDR3 here is CASTLGSEGWEKLFF. The CDR3 DNA is TGTGCCAGCACCCTTGGGTCCGAGGGATGGGAAAAACTGTTTTTT.

The rearrangement joins TRBV5-6 to TRBJ2-7, with 10 bases lining up with TRBD1. Germline V gene lookup returns CDR1 SGHDT and CDR2 YYEEEE. The CDR3 is made up of 16 amino acids. The V segment lost 5 bases and the J segment 3 bases; nucleotides outside the gene matches: 11. In nucleotides, the CDR3 is TGTGCCAGCAGAACCCGCTTCAGGGACAGGGGCTACGAGCAGTACTTC. It encodes CASRTRFRDRGYEQYF.

The sample holds one count of this clone. J is TRBJ2-6 and V is TRBV30; 7 bases map to TRBD1. The CDR3 is 19 amino acids. Germline-derived CDR1 and CDR2 are GTSNPN and SVGIG (reference sequence). The V and J ends lost 0 bases and 3 bases, in that order; junction bases with no gene match: 14. The CDR3 DNA is TGTGCCTGGAGTGTAAATACAGGGGTCTATTTTTATGGGGCCAACGTCCTGACTTTC. This translates into CAWSVNTGVYFYGANVLTF. The full variable domain, in which reference TRBV30 and TRBJ2-6 provide the parts outside the CDR3, is SQTIHQWPATLVQPVGSPLSLECTVEGTSNPNLYWYRQAAGRGLQLLFYSVGIGQISSEVPQNLSASRPQDRQFILSSKKLLLSDSGFYLCAWSVNTGVYFYGANVLTFGAGSRLTVL.

This clone appeared a few times. The CDR3 loop is CASSRLEGLGGELFF. The DNA for the CDR3 is TGTGCCAGCAGCCGCTTGGAGGGACTTGGCGGGGAGCTGTTTTTT. The chain joins TRBV13 to TRBJ2-2; possibly TRBD2 for D (6 bases). The CDR3 is 15 residues long. Trimming took off 5 bases at V and 7 bases at J, with 17 bases between the two ends. CDR1 and CDR2 (germline): PRHDT, FYEKMQ (reference sequence).

With respect to this clone: The junction departs from the called germline gene at one end, perhaps through a read error. The chain joins TRBV19 to TRBJ1-2; D is unclear. Germline V gene sequence: CDR1 LNHDA, CDR2 SQIVND (reference sequence). The CDR3 sequence is 13 residues long. The CDR3 spells CASSLDSSYGYTF. Here the CDR3 DNA reads TGTGCCAGTAGTCTAGATAGTAGCTATGGCTACACCTTC. The whole variable domain, filled in from reference TRBV19 and TRBJ1-2, reads DGGITQSPKYLFRKEGQNVTLSCEQNLNHDAMYWYRQDPGQGLRLIYYSQIVNDFQKGDIAEGYSVSREKKESFPLTVTSAQKNPTAFYLCASSLDSSYGYTFGSGTRLTVV.

This clone was counted a few times. The chain is built from TRBV19 and TRBJ1-2; TRBD1 aligns across 10 bases. With V trimmed by 5 bases and J by 6 bases, 6 bases remained unmatched. CDR1 is LNHDA and CDR2 is SQIVND in the germline V gene (reference sequence). This CDR3 contains 14 residues. CDR3 DNA sequence: TGTGCCAGTAGTGCCCTGGGGACAGGGGATGGCTACACCTTC. It encodes CASSALGTGDGYTF.

This clone was seen a handful of times. Other DNA sequences in the sample encode the same CDR3. This chain joins TRBV5-4 and TRBJ2-7, with a possible D match to TRBD2 (6 bases). The CDR3 has 14 amino acids. Germline V gene data show CDR1 as SGHNT and CDR2 as YYREEE (reference sequence). The germline V and J ends were trimmed by 4 bases and 1 base, with 12 bases remaining between them. The CDR3 sequence is CASSPQEGSYEQYF. For the CDR3, the DNA is TGTGCCAGCAGCCCCCAGGAGGGTTCCTACGAGCAGTACTTC.

The chain is built from TRBV11-1 and TRBJ1-1; D call uncertain. From germline, CDR1 is SGHAT and CDR2 FQDESV (reference sequence). The CDR3 length is 14 residues. Trimming removed 1 base at V and 1 base at J, with 7 bases between. Here the CDR3 DNA reads TGTGCCAGCAGCTTAGTACCAGGGAACACTGAAGCTTTCTTT. This encodes CASSLVPGNTEAFF.

This CDR3 reads CSAAGETQYF. The CDR3 DNA follows: TGCAGTGCAGCGGGAGAGACCCAGTACTTC. V gene TRBV20-1 combines with J gene TRBJ2-5, with a possible D match to TRBD2 (6 bases). Germline V gene data show CDR1 as DFQATT and CDR2 as SNEGSKA (reference sequence). CDR3 length: 10 residues. Between the trimmed V and J ends, which lost 6 bases and 4 bases, there was a span of 6 bases.

This clone has only a few counts. J is TRBJ2-6 and V is TRBV19; 9 nucleotides align to TRBD1. Germline loops: CDR1 LNHDA, CDR2 SQIVND (reference sequence). The CDR3 totals 17 residues. V shed 6 bases, J shed 0 bases, and the junction held 6 bases outside the gene matches. CDR3 amino acids: CASRHPGQGSGANVLTF. The CDR3 DNA reads as TGTGCCAGTAGGCACCCGGGACAGGGCTCTGGGGCCAACGTCCTGACTTTC.

The chain carries TRBV19 and TRBJ2-5; TRBD2 matches at 9 bases. TRBJ2-7 explains the end of the DNA better; the J call may be wrong. The CDR3 contains 13 residues. The V gene's germline CDR1 is LNHDA and CDR2 SQIVND (reference sequence). Here the CDR3 DNA reads TGTGCCAGTAGGCCGGGACTAGCATCCGAGCAGTACTTC. Translation gives CASRPGLASEQYF.

The J gene is TRBJ2-2, the V gene TRBV7-3, with D perhaps TRBD2 (6 bases). Germline CDR1 is SGHTA and CDR2 is FQGTGA. The CDR3 totals 15 residues. V was trimmed by 0 bases and J by 5 bases, leaving 10 bases between them. The DNA for the CDR3 is TGTGCCAGCAGCTTAACGTTAGCGGCTACCGGGGAGCTGTTTTTT. Amino acid sequence: CASSLTLAATGELFF.

This clone showed up just a few times. V usage is TRBV4-1 and J usage is TRBJ2-2, with TRBD1 matching 7 bases. The CDR3 totals 15 residues. Germline assignment: CDR1 MGHRA and CDR2 YSYEKL. The V gene end was trimmed by 1 base and the J gene end by 1 base; junction bases not matched to a gene: 0. The CDR3 sequence is CASSQAGGNTGELFF. The CDR3 coding sequence is TGCGCCAGCAGCCAAGCAGGGGGGAACACCGGGGAGCTGTTTTTT.

The chain recombines TRBV5-1 with TRBJ2-7, with unresolved D. CDR1 and CDR2 (germline): SGHRS, YFSETQ. The CDR3 runs to 13 residues. The V end was cut by 2 bases, the J end by 7 bases, with 13 bases between. In DNA, the CDR3 is TGCGCCAGCAGCTTTGCGGTTTTGGAAGAGCAGTACTTC. Its translation: CASSFAVLEEQYF. Complete variable domain (other parts from reference TRBV5-1 and TRBJ2-7): KAGVTQTPRYLIKTRGQQVTLSCSPISGHRSVSWYQQTPGQGLQFLFEYFSETQRNKGNFPGRFSGRQFSNSRSEMNVSTLELGDSALYLCASSFAVLEEQYFGPGTRLTVT.

The V gene is TRBV6-5, the J gene TRBJ2-7; 7 positions match TRBD2. Germline-derived CDR1 and CDR2 are MNHEY and SVGAGI. The CDR3 covers 15 residues. V was clipped by 0 bases and J by 0 bases; unmatched bases: 2. In nucleotides, the CDR3 is TGTGCCAGCAGTTACTCTGTAGCGGGCTCCTACGAGCAGTACTTC. It yields the protein CASSYSVAGSYEQYF.

V gene TRBV18 combines with J gene TRBJ1-1; TRBD1 agrees at 9 bases. Germline loops: CDR1 KGHSH, CDR2 LQKENI. This CDR3 comprises 16 residues. The V and J ends lost 3 bases and 5 bases, in that order; junction bases with no gene match: 10. CDR3: CASSPGDRDRSTEAFF. The DNA for the CDR3 is TGTGCCAGCTCACCGGGGGACAGGGATCGTTCAACTGAAGCTTTCTTT.

J is TRBJ2-1 and V is TRBV5-4, with D possibly matching TRBD1 (6 bases). Between the trimmed V and J ends, which lost 0 bases and 4 bases, there was a span of 14 bases. The CDR3 runs 16 residues. Germline CDR1 and CDR2: SGHNT and YYREEE (reference sequence). The chain's CDR3 is CASSLDSGTPYNEQFF. The CDR3, as DNA: TGTGCCAGCAGCTTGGATTCCGGGACACCATACAATGAGCAGTTCTTC. Full variable domain (missing parts from reference TRBV5-4 and TRBJ2-1): ETGVTQSPTHLIKTRGQQVTLRCSSQSGHNTVSWYQQALGQGPQFIFQYYREEENGRGNFPPRFSGLQFPNYSSELNVNALELDDSALYLCASSLDSGTPYNEQFFGPGTRLTVL.

The CDR3 nucleotides are TGTGCCAGCTCAAGGGACAGAGGGGAAAAACTGTTTTTT. Its translation is CASSRDRGEKLFF. The V and J genes are TRBV18 and TRBJ1-4, with 7 bases identical to TRBD1. Trimming took 5 bases from V and 8 from J; bases not matched to a gene: 5. The CDR3 spans 13 residues. Germline V gene sequence: CDR1 KGHSH, CDR2 LQKENI.

The chain links TRBV4-2 to TRBJ1-2; D is unclear. V was shortened by 1 base and J by 7 bases, with 7 bases between the two germline ends. Germline V CDR1 and CDR2: LGHNA, YNFKEQ. CDR3 length equals 12 residues. CDR3 protein: CASSQVQSGYTF. Written as DNA, the CDR3 is TGTGCCAGCAGCCAAGTACAGAGTGGCTACACCTTC.

This rearrangement joins TRBV9 to TRBJ1-2; 8 bases match TRBD1. The CDR3 has 12 residues. Germline loops: CDR1 SGDLS, CDR2 YYNGEE. V was pared by 6 bases and J by 8 bases, with 6 bases of the junction left unmatched. CDR3 sequence reads: CASTQGARGYTF. The CDR3 coding sequence is TGTGCCAGCACCCAGGGGGCTCGAGGCTACACCTTC.

This clone was detected only once. As DNA, the CDR3 is TGTGCCAGCAGCCAATTCGGCGGCTCTGGAAACACCATATATTTT. This sequence encodes CASSQFGGSGNTIYF. This sequence joins TRBV16 and TRBJ1-3; D gene uncertain. V dropped 1 base and J dropped 0 bases, with 7 bases sitting between them. CDR3 length: 15 amino acids. Germline CDR1 and CDR2: KGHSY and FQNENV. Complete variable domain (other parts from reference TRBV16 and TRBJ1-3): GEEVAQTPKHLVRGEGQKAKLYCAPIKGHSYVFWYQQVLKNEFKFLISFQNENVFDETGMPKERFSAKCLPNSPCSLEIQATKLEDSAVYFCASSQFGGSGNTIYFGEGSWLTVV.

The chain couples TRBV5-1 to TRBJ2-7, with 10 bases identical to TRBD2. Per the germline V gene, CDR1 is SGHRS and CDR2 is YFSETQ. The trim removed 5 bases at V and 2 bases at J, leaving 7 bases unmatched. This CDR3 has 15 residues. The CDR3 DNA is TGCGCCAGCAGTTCTTCTAGCGGGAGCACCTACGAGCAGTACTTC. Its translation: CASSSSSGSTYEQYF.

This chain connects TRBV6-5 to TRBJ1-1; maybe TRBD1 (6 bases). Trimming stripped 5 bases from V and 8 bases from J, with 21 bases between. From germline, CDR1 is MNHEY and CDR2 SVGAGI. The CDR3 extends over 15 amino acids. CDR3 nucleotide sequence: TGTGCCAGCAGTACTCGGGGGGCCCGATCGGGGGAAGCTTTCTTT. It is translated as CASSTRGARSGEAFF.

V is TRBV6-5 and J is TRBJ2-3; 9 bases line up with TRBD2. V lost 6 bases to trimming and J lost 2 bases; unmatched junction nucleotides: 6. Germline lookup yields CDR1 MNHEY and CDR2 SVGAGI. The CDR3 totals 15 residues. This CDR3 reads CASSPVAGDTDTQYF. The CDR3 DNA reads TGTGCCAGCAGCCCGGTAGCGGGAGACACAGATACGCAGTATTTT.

This clone appeared a single time. This chain links TRBV30 with TRBJ1-3; TRBD1 might be the D (5 bases). From germline, CDR1 is GTSNPN and CDR2 SVGIG (reference sequence). This CDR3 has 15 residues. With 1 base removed from V and 0 bases from J, the gap between germline ends came to 10 bases. The CDR3 nucleotides are TGTGCCTGGAGTGGACAGTCGATCTCTGGAAACACCATATATTTT. It encodes CAWSGQSISGNTIYF.